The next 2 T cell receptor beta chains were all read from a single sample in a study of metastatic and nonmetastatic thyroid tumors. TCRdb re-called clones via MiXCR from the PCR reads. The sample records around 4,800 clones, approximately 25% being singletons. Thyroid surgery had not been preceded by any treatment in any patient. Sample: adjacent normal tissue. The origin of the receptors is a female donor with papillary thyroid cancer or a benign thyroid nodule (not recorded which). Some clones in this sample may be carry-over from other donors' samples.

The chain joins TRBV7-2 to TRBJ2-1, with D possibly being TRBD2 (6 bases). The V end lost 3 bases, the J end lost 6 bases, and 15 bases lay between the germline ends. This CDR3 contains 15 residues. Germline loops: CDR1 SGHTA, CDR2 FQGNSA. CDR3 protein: CASSFESLAFNEQFF. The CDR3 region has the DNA TGTGCCAGCAGCTTCGAGTCCCTAGCGTTCAATGAGCAGTTCTTC.

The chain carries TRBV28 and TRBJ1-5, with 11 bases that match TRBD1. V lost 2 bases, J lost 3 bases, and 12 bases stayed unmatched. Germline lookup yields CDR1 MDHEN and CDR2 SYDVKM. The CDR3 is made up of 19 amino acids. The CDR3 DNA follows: TGTGCCAGCAGTTTAGGGTTACGGACAGGGGGCAGAACCAATCAGCCCCAGCATTTT. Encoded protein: CASSLGLRTGGRTNQPQHF.